The T cell receptor beta chain described here comes from a study of CD8 T cells in Susac syndrome. Random hexamers were used to reverse transcribe an amount of about 0.45 to 1 ug RNA. Amplification of the TCR beta CDR3 was carried out by immunoSEQ multiplex PCR, which spanned a total of 54 Vbeta and 13 Jbeta segments. TCRdb itself ran the immunoSEQ multiplex PCR reads through MiXCR, one entry per CDR3 protein. The sample lists roughly 140,000 distinct CDR3 sequences; roughly 94% were seen once. As to this clonotype: Its antigen is as yet unknown.

Trimming removed 2 bases from V and 4 bases from J, with 11 bases in between. The CDR3 consists of 13 residues. Germline-derived CDR1 and CDR2 are SQVTM and ANQGSEA. CD8+ and CD4+ T cells were negatively isolated; TEMRA cells were FACS-enriched. Study results and caveats: It was acknowledged by the study that relatively few individuals were included in its TCR sequencing and HLA analysis.

The sequence was obtained from a human donor in good health. The sequenced sample consisted of CD8+ T cells from PBMCs. V is TRBV29-1 and J is TRBJ1-2; D uncertain. CDR3 region: CSVELEVGYGYTF. The CDR3 bases are TGCAGCGTTGAACTAGAGGTGGGCTATGGCTACACCTTC. Together with reference TRBV29-1 and TRBJ1-2, the CDR3 gives the full variable domain: SAVISQKPSRDICQRGTSLTIQCQVDSQVTMMFWYRQQPGQSLTLIATANQGSEATYESGFVIDKFPISRPNLTFSTLTVSNMSPEDSSIYLCSVELEVGYGYTFGSGTRLTVV.